These T cell receptor beta chains were read from a single sample in a study of T-cell memory formation after mild COVID-19. Via MiXCR, TCRdb re-called the 5' RACE reads, giving one row per CDR3 protein. The sample consists of under 200,000 distinct CDR3 sequences, roughly a third of them appearing once. Sequencing was performed on PBMCs or a T cell subset sorted from them (not recorded which). Every receptor here comes from an adult woman who had mild COVID-19 (a few samples of this study predate the infection). Cell type and time point are not known. Both conserved end residues are part of each CDR3.

V	J	CDR3
TRBV12-3/TRBV12-4	TRBJ1-5	CASVGQAGQPQHF
TRBV29-1	TRBJ2-7	CSVAGTGSTYEQYF
TRBV6-6	TRBJ1-1	CASTRTGQENTEAFF
TRBV28	TRBJ2-7	CASSDGLAGSYEQYF
TRBV4-1	TRBJ2-5	CASSGTAQETQYF
TRBV12-3/TRBV12-4	TRBJ1-1	CASKPGGKNTEAFF
TRBV7-9	TRBJ2-7	CASSLAAREQYF
TRBV18	TRBJ1-1	CASSPRAGMNTEAFF
TRBV2	TRBJ2-1	CASSESSSGSKEQFF
TRBV15	TRBJ1-2	CATSREGGAFGYTF
TRBV7-2	TRBJ2-3	CASSSLAGGIADTQYF
TRBV12-3/TRBV12-4	TRBJ2-1	CASSLGAGTIGQFF
TRBV7-9	TRBJ1-4	CASSLRGFGEKLFF
TRBV9	TRBJ2-1	CASSVDASGGNEQFF
TRBV7-3	TRBJ2-2	CASSPNTGTRSTGELFF